A single sample is the source of the 8 T cell receptor beta chains below, sequenced in a study of a mutant IDH1 vaccine in newly diagnosed glioma. Time point meaning: week 47, end of study. Every single dose of the vaccine, 300 ug of mutant IDH1 20-mer peptide, came with topical imiquimod. These receptors have no identified antigens. This table comes from immunoSEQ multiplex PCR, and its TCRdb copy is limited to in-frame clones, with some not included. The sample lists some 50,000 clones, almost 65% occurring once. The sample consisted of peripheral blood mononuclear cells (PBMCs), taken from a glioma patient whose treatment included an IDH1 peptide vaccine. Every receptor here comes from a middle-aged man with glioma. Some clones in this sample may be carry-over from other donors' samples.

The V call is TRBV4-2, the J call TRBJ2-3; D gene uncertain. The CDR3 runs 15 residues. Looked up from germline, CDR1 is LGHNA and CDR2 is YNFKEQ. Trimming took 0 bases from V and 4 from J, leaving 11 bases between them. The CDR3 DNA follows: TGTGCCAGCAGCCAAGAATGGTCATGGGCAGATACGCAGTATTTT. Translating it yields CASSQEWSWADTQYF.

This clone was recorded only once. The rearrangement joins TRBV27 to TRBJ1-2; 7 bases are a match to TRBD1. Trimming removed 7 bases from V and 4 bases from J; junction bases left unmatched: 9. CDR1 is MNHEY, CDR2 SMNVEV, per germline (reference sequence). This CDR3 has 14 residues. The CDR3 DNA reads TGTGCCAGCACCGATAACTGGGACAGCTATGGCTACACCTTC. Amino acid sequence: CASTDNWDSYGYTF.

V is TRBV2 and J is TRBJ2-2; no reliable D call. The CDR3 totals 14 residues. Per the germline V gene, CDR1 is SNHLY and CDR2 is FYNNEI. V was clipped by 7 bases and J by 1 base, with 10 bases between them. The CDR3 reads CASNARENTGELFF. CDR3 in DNA: TGTGCCAGCAATGCGCGAGAGAACACCGGGGAGCTGTTTTTT.

The chain carries TRBV7-9 and TRBJ2-5; 8 nucleotides match TRBD2. The CDR3 spans 16 residues. With 4 bases clipped from V and 5 bases from J, the junction kept 12 bases outside the gene matches. Germline V gene data show CDR1 as SEHNR and CDR2 as FQNEAQ (reference sequence). The CDR3 DNA follows: TGTGCCAGCAGCTGGAAACCGGGACTAGGATGGGAGACCCAGTACTTC. Translated: CASSWKPGLGWETQYF.

The J gene is TRBJ2-7, the V gene TRBV7-9, with D possibly matching TRBD2 (5 bases). V lost 5 bases and J 7 bases, leaving 18 bases between the germline ends. CDR1 is SEHNR and CDR2 is FQNEAQ in the germline V gene (reference sequence). The CDR3 is 14 amino acids. The CDR3 DNA sequence: TGTGCCAGCAGCCGAAACGACGGGCCGGGGGAGCAGTACTTC. Its translation: CASSRNDGPGEQYF.

This chain joins TRBV5-1 and TRBJ2-3, with 14 bases matching TRBD2. Germline assignment: CDR1 SGHRS and CDR2 YFSETQ. The trim removed 2 bases at V and 0 bases at J, leaving 5 bases unmatched. The CDR3 has 18 amino acids. The CDR3 DNA follows: TGCGCCAGCAGCTTTATGGGACTAGCGGGGGATAGCACAGATACGCAGTATTTT. Its translation is CASSFMGLAGDSTDTQYF.

The chain links TRBV19 to TRBJ1-2; 10 nucleotides line up with TRBD1. Germline CDR1 reads LNHDA; CDR2 reads SQIVND (reference sequence). The CDR3 totals 14 residues. Unmatched junction bases numbered 6, after V lost 7 bases and J lost 4 bases. The CDR3 reads CASIRDRGSYGYTF. CDR3 DNA: TGTGCCAGTATCCGGGACAGGGGATCCTATGGCTACACCTTC.

CDR3 DNA sequence: TGCGCCAGCAGCTTGGTGGCAGGGGGCCATCAGCCCCAGCATTTT. Translation: CASSLVAGGHQPQHF. The chain combines TRBV5-1 with TRBJ1-5; 8 nucleotides align to TRBD1. V trimming: 0 bases; J trimming: 5 bases; junction bases outside the gene matches: 4. The CDR3 is 15 residues long. Germline values: CDR1 SGHRS, CDR2 YFSETQ.